The source of this T cell receptor (beta chain) is a study of cytomegalovirus exposure and HLA in healthy donors. Of note for this clone: No antigen is known for it.

Whole-study findings and limits: Available immune exposure information was restricted to CMV serostatus only. In vitro data verified three CMV-associated chains as specific for CMV antigens. An analysis done earlier found most TCR beta V segments productive about 87% or about 30% of the time.

A multiplex PCR was run with 60 Vbeta primers and 13 Jbeta primers. The method was immunoSEQ multiplex PCR; TCRdb's version includes in-frame clones alone and lacks a portion of them. Among some 130,000 clones, just under 80% were seen once, and the ten largest hold approximately 1.1%. V lost 3 bases, J lost 5 bases, and 14 bases lay in between. The CDR3 is 14 residues long. CDR1 and CDR2 (germline): KGHSH, LQKENI. The J gene is TRBJ2-7, the V gene TRBV18; weak D call: TRBD1 (6 bases). Sequencing used PBMCs. This receptor was taken from a male donor in good health and CMV-seronegative. The CDR3 nucleotides read TGTGCCAGCTCACCTCAGGGGCGAAGTAACGAGCAGTACTTC. This sequence encodes CASSPQGRSNEQYF.